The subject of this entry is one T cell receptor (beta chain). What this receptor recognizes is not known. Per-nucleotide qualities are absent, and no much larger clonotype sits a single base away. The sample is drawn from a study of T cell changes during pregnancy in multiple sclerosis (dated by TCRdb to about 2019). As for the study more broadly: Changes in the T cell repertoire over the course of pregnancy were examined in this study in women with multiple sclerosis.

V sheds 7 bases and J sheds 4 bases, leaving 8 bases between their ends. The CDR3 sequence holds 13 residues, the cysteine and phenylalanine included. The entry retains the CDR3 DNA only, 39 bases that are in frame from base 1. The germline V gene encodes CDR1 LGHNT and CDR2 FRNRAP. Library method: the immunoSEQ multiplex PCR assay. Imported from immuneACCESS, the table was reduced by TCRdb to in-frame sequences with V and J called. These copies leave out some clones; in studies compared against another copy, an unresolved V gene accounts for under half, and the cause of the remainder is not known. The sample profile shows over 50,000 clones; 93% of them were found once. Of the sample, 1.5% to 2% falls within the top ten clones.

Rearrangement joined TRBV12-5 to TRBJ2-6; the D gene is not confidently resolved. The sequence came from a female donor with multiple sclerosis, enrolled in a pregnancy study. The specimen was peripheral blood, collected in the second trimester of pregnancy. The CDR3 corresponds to CASAPGGANVLTF. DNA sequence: TGTGCTAGTGCCCCAGGAGGGGCCAACGTCCTGACTTTC.